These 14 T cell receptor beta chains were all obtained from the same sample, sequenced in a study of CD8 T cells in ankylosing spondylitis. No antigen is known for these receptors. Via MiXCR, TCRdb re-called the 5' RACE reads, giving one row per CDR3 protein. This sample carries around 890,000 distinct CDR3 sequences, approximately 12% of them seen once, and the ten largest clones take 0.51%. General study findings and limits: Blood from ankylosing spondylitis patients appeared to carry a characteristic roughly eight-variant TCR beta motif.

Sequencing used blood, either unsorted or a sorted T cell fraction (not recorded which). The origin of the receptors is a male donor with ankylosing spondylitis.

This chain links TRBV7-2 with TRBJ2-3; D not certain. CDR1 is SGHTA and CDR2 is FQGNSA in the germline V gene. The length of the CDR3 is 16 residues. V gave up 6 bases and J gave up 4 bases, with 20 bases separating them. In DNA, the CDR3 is TGTGCCAGCAGTTATGAACCGGGCCAGCTTGCAGATACGCAGTATTTT. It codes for CASSYEPGQLADTQYF.

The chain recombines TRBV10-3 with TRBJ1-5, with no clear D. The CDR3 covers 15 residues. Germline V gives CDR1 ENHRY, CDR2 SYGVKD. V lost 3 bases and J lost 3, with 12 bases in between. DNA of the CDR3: TGTGCCATCAGTGATAGTTTGACCTTCAATCAGCCCCAGCATTTT. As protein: CAISDSLTFNQPQHF.

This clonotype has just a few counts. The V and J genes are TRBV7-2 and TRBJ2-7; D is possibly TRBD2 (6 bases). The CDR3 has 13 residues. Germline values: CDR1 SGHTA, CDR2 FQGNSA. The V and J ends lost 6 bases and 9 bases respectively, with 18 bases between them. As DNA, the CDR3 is TGTGCCAGCAGTCCCAGCGGAAGGAGGGGGCAGTACTTC. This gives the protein CASSPSGRRGQYF.

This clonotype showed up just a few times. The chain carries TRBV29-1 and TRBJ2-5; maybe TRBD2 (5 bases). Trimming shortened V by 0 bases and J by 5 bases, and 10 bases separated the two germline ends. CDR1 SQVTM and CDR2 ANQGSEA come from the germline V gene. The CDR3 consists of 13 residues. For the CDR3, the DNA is TGCAGCGTTGAAGAGAATCGAGGGGAGACCCAGTACTTC. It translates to CSVEENRGETQYF.

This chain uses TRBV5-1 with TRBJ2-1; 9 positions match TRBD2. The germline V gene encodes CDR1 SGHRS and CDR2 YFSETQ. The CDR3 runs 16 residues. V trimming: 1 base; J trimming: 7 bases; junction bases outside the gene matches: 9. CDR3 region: CASSLLAGGLENEQFF. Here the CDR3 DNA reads TGCGCCAGCAGCTTGCTTGCGGGAGGGCTGGAGAATGAGCAGTTCTTC.

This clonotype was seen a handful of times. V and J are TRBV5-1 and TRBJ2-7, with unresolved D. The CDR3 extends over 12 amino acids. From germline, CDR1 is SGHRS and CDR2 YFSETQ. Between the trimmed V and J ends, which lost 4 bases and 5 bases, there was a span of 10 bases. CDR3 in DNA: TGCGCCAGCAGCGATACGGCTGACGAGCAGTACTTC. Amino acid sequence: CASSDTADEQYF.

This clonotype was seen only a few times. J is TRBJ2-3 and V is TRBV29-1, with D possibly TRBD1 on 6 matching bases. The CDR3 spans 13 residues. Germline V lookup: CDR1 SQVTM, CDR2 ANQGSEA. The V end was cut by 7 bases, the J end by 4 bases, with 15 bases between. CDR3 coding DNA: TGCAGCGGCCGGGACACCCTTGCAGATACGCAGTATTTT. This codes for CSGRDTLADTQYF.

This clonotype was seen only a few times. The CDR3 spells CASSIPDSLDTQYF. Written as DNA, the CDR3 is TGTGCCAGCAGTATACCGGACAGTTTAGATACGCAGTATTTT. The V gene is TRBV28, the J gene TRBJ2-3, with D possibly matching TRBD1 (6 bases). Germline loops: CDR1 MDHEN, CDR2 SYDVKM. CDR3 length: 14 residues. V lost 5 bases, J lost 5 bases, and 14 bases lay in between.

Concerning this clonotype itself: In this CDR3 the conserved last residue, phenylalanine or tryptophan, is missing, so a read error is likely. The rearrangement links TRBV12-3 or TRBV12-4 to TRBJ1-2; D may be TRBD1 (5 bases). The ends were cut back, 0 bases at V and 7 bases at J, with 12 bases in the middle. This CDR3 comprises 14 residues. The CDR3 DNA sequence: TGTGCCAGCAGTTTAGCTTCTGGGGCTCGTGGCTACACCTAC. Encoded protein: CASSLASGARGYTY.

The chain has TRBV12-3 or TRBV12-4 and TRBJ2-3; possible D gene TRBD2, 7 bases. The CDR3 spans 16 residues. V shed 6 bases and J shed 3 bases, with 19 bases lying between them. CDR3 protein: CASSRGGGAWTDTQYF. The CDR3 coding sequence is TGTGCCAGCAGCAGGGGTGGGGGGGCCTGGACAGATACGCAGTATTTT.

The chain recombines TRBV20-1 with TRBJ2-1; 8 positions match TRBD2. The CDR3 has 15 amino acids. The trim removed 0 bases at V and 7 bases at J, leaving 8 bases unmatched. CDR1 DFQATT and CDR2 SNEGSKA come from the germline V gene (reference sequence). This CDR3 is CSARDGSGRGNEQFF. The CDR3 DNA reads TGCAGTGCTAGAGATGGGAGCGGGAGAGGGAATGAGCAGTTCTTC.

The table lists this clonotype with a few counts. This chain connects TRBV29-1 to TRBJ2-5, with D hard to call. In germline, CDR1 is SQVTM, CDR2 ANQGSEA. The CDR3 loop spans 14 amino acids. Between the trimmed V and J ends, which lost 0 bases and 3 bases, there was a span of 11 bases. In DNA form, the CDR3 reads TGCAGCGTTGAAGATCGCCTTGGAGAAGAGACCCAGTACTTC. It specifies CSVEDRLGEETQYF. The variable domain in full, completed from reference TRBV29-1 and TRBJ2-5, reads SAVISQKPSRDICQRGTSLTIQCQVDSQVTMMFWYRQQPGQSLTLIATANQGSEATYESGFVIDKFPISRPNLTFSTLTVSNMSPEDSSIYLCSVEDRLGEETQYFGPGTRLLVL.

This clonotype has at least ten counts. Written as DNA, the CDR3 is TGTGCCAGCAGCCGGGACAGGGGGAAAAACATTCAGTACTTC. Its protein product is CASSRDRGKNIQYF. The J gene is TRBJ2-4, the V gene TRBV7-2, with 11 bases matching TRBD1. V shed 5 bases and J 4 bases; nucleotides not matched to a gene: 1. Per the germline V gene, CDR1 is SGHTA and CDR2 is FQGNSA. This CDR3 has 14 amino acids.

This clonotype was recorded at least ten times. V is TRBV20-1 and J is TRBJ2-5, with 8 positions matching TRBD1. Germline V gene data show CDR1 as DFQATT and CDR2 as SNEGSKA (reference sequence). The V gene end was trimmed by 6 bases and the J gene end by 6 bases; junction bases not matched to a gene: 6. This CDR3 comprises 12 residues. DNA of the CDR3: TGCAGTGCAGAGGACAGGGTGAAGACCCAGTACTTC. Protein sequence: CSAEDRVKTQYF.